A selection of T cell receptor beta chains follows, all from one sample in a study of T cell changes during pregnancy in multiple sclerosis. TCRdb keeps only in-frame clones here, not all; method: immunoSEQ multiplex PCR. The repertoire includes 50,000 to 75,000 clones, 80% to 95% of them detected once, and around 3% sits in the top ten. Sequencing was performed on peripheral blood, taken in the third trimester of pregnancy. The source of these receptors is a female donor in good health, enrolled as a control in a pregnancy study. Each CDR3 is given with its conserved first and last residue. D genes are given only for firm matches. Size is omitted from some rows. Given values are once, few, many or a class for expanded clones.

j_call v_call d_call cdr3_length clone_size cdr3_aa cdr3_nt
TRBJ1-4 TRBV4-1 NA 15 NA CASSQGPGDPEKLFF TGCGCCAGCAGCCAAGGGCCAGGGGATCCAGAAAAACTGTTTTTT
TRBJ2-7 TRBV7-2 TRBD1 15 NA CASSKRQGYSYEQYF TGTGCCAGCAGCAAACGACAGGGATATTCCTACGAGCAGTACTTC
TRBJ1-2 TRBV28 NA 15 NA CASSLGGTLNYGYTF TGTGCCAGCAGTTTGGGGGGAACCCTCAACTATGGCTACACCTTC
TRBJ1-1 TRBV5-4 NA 15 NA CASSGGGIGNTEAFF TGTGCCAGCAGCGGGGGGGGGATCGGGAACACTGAAGCTTTCTTT
TRBJ2-5 TRBV5-1 TRBD1 16 NA CASSPEVQGAGETQYF TGCGCCAGCAGCCCCGAGGTACAGGGGGCGGGAGAGACCCAGTACTTC
TRBJ2-1 TRBV15 TRBD1 17 NA CATSRGPPGQGHNEQFF TGTGCCACCAGCAGAGGACCCCCGGGACAGGGCCACAATGAGCAGTTCTTC
TRBJ2-7 TRBV28 TRBD1 15 NA CASRPLGQVPWEQYF TGTGCCAGCCGCCCCCTGGGACAGGTACCTTGGGAGCAGTACTTC
TRBJ2-1 TRBV6-5 NA 13 NA CASRRQVPNEQFF TGTGCCAGCAGGCGCCAGGTTCCCAATGAGCAGTTCTTC
TRBJ1-2 TRBV5-4 NA 14 NA CASSWYSTGYGYTF TGTGCCAGCAGCTGGTACTCTACAGGGTATGGCTACACCTTC
TRBJ2-5 TRBV28 NA 12 NA CASSLLAETQYF TGTGCCAGCAGTTTGCTAGCCGAGACCCAGTACTTC
TRBJ2-7 TRBV7-8 NA 13 NA CASSFAGQGEQYF TGTGCCAGCAGCTTCGCGGGCCAAGGCGAGCAGTACTTC
TRBJ2-7 TRBV15 TRBD1 17 NA CATSRDLRQGPLGEQYF TGTGCCACCAGCAGAGATTTAAGACAGGGCCCACTAGGCGAGCAGTACTTC
TRBJ1-4 TRBV5-6 TRBD1 16 NA CASSWRRGGTNEKLFF TGTGCCAGCAGCTGGCGACGAGGGGGCACTAATGAAAAACTGTTTTTT
TRBJ2-3 TRBV7-2 NA 14 NA CASSPDWLTDTQYF TGTGCCAGCAGCCCGGACTGGCTCACAGATACGCAGTATTTT
TRBJ1-3 TRBV27 TRBD1 13 NA CASSPGGGNTIYF TGTGCCAGCAGTCCAGGGGGAGGAAACACCATATATTTT
TRBJ2-3 TRBV9 TRBD2 16 NA CASSATSGLGGDTQYF TGTGCCAGCAGCGCCACTAGCGGTCTTGGGGGAGATACGCAGTATTTT
TRBJ2-2 TRBV15 NA 12 NA CATSHGAGELFF TGTGCCACCAGCCACGGGGCCGGGGAGCTGTTTTTT
TRBJ2-7 TRBV28 NA 13 NA CASRLGSSYEQYF TGTGCCAGCAGACTGGGGAGCTCCTACGAGCAGTACTTC
TRBJ1-6 TRBV30 NA 14 NA CACPPRDTDSPLHF TGTGCCTGTCCTCCCCGGGACACGGATTCACCCCTCCACTTT
TRBJ2-5 TRBV30 NA 12 NA CAWSQGLETQYF TGTGCCTGGAGTCAGGGGTTGGAGACCCAGTACTTC
TRBJ1-2 TRBV4-3 TRBD1 17 NA CASSQGDRGATLYGYTF TGCGCCAGCAGCCAAGGGGACAGGGGCGCTACTCTCTATGGCTACACCTTC
TRBJ2-7 TRBV11-2 NA 13 NA CASSFGGLYEQYF TGTGCCAGCAGCTTCGGGGGGCTCTACGAGCAGTACTTC
TRBJ1-2 TRBV6-5 TRBD1 15 once CASSYSQQGIYGYTF TGTGCCAGCAGTTACAGCCAACAGGGGATCTATGGCTACACCTTC
TRBJ2-7 TRBV6-1 NA 11 once CASRDSGEQYF TGTGCCAGCAGGGACAGCGGCGAGCAGTACTTC
TRBJ1-2 TRBV10-2 NA 14 NA CASSEATGGIGYTF TGCGCCAGCAGTGAGGCGACCGGGGGGATTGGCTACACCTTC
TRBJ1-5 TRBV27 NA 16 NA CASSLEGAGEGQPQHF TGTGCCAGCAGTTTAGAGGGTGCGGGGGAGGGTCAGCCCCAGCATTTT